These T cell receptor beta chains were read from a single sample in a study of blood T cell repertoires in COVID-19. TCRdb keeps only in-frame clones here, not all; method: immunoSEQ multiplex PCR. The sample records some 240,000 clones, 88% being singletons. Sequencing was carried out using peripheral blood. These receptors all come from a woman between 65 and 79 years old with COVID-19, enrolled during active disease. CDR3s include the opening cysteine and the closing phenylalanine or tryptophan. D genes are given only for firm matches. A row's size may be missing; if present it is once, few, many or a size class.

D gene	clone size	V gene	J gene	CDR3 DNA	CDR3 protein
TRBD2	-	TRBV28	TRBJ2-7	TGTGCCAGCAGTTTGACTAGCGGGAGTTCTTCCTACGAGCAGTACTTC	CASSLTSGSSSYEQYF
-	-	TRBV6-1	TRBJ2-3	TGTGCCAGCAGTGAAAGTCGCCAGACAGATACGCAGTATTTT	CASSESRQTDTQYF
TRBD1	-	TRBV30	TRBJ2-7	TGTGCCTGGAGTCCAGGGGGCTACGAGCAGTACTTC	CAWSPGGYEQYF
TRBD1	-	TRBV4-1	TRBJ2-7	TGCGCCAGCAGCCAAGGGCTGCCCGGGACAGGGGGCGCCTACGAGCAGTACTTC	CASSQGLPGTGGAYEQYF
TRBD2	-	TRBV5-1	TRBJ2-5	TGCGCCAGCGCTCCCCGAGCGGGAGGGCTGGAGACCCAGTACTTC	CASAPRAGGLETQYF
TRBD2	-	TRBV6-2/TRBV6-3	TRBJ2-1	TGTGCCAGCAGTTACCTAGGACTAGAAGTCCGATTCTCCTACAATGAGCAGTTCTTC	CASSYLGLEVRFSYNEQFF
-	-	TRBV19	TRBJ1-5	TGTGCCAGTAGTATTGGGATGGGCGCCCAGGGGCCCCAGCATTTT	CASSIGMGAQGPQHF
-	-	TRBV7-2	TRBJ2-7	TGTGCCAGCAGCTTAGGCTTCGCGGACAACTCCTACGAGCAGTACTTC	CASSLGFADNSYEQYF
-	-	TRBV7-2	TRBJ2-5	TGTGCCAGCAGCCCAGGGAGGACCTCCCTATCCCAAGAGACCCAGTACTTC	CASSPGRTSLSQETQYF
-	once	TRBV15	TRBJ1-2	TGTGCCACCAGCAGAGATAGGGGGGGCTATGGCTACACCTTC	CATSRDRGGYGYTF
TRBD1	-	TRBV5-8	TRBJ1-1	TGTGCCAGCACCCGGACAGGAATGAACACTGAAGCTTTCTTT	CASTRTGMNTEAFF
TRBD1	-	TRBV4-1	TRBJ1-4	TGCGCCAGCAGCCCAGGGGGAAGGGAAAAACTGTTTTTT	CASSPGGREKLFF
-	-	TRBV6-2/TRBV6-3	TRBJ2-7	TGTGCCAGCAGTTACTACGAGCTAAAACCGGGCCAAGGGACACCCTACGAGCAGTACTTC	CASSYYELKPGQGTPYEQYF
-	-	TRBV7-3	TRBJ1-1	TGTGCCAGCAGCCCTAAGGGGGGGTTTGGGTATGGCACTGAAGCTTTCTTT	CASSPKGGFGYGTEAFF
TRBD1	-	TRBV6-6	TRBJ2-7	TGTGCCAGCAGCCCCGGACAGGGGGGGCACGAGCAGTACTTC	CASSPGQGGHEQYF
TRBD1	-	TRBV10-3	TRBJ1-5	TGTGCCATCAGCGCCCGAGAGGGACAGGGGATAAGTCAGCCCCAGCATTTT	CAISAREGQGISQPQHF
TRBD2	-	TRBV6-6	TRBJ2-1	TGTGCCAGCAGTTACTCAGCGGGGGTCTCCTACAATGAGCCGTTCTTC	CASSYSAGVSYNEPFF
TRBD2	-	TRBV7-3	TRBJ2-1	TGTGCCAGCAGCTTAACGTCCCTAGCGGGTCTGAATGAGCAGTTCTTC	CASSLTSLAGLNEQFF
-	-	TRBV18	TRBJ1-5	TGTGCCAGCTCGTACAGGAATCCTCCCAATCAGCCCCAGCATTTT	CASSYRNPPNQPQHF
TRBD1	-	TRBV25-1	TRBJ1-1	TGTGCCAGCAGGGGACAGCTCAACACTGAAGCTTTCTTT	CASRGQLNTEAFF
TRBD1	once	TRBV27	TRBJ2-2	TGTGCCAGCAGTTTATCGGGACAGGGGAACACCGGGGAGCTGTTTTTT	CASSLSGQGNTGELFF
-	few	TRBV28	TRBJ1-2	TGTGCCAGCAGCCCCGTTTGGCAGGACTATGGCTACACCTTC	CASSPVWQDYGYTF
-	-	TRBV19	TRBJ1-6	TGTGCCAGTAGTCCGACTGCGGGATTCTATAATTCACCCCTCCACTTT	CASSPTAGFYNSPLHF
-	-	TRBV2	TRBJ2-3	TGTGCCACCACCAGGGTTGTGACAGATACGCAGTATTTT	CATTRVVTDTQYF
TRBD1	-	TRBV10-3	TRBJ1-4	TGTGCCATCAGTGAAGGGACAGCTGCAACTAATGAAAAACTGTTTTTT	CAISEGTAATNEKLFF
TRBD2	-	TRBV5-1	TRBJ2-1	TGCGCCAGCAGCTTGGGACTAGCGGGATACAATGAGCAGTTCTTC	CASSLGLAGYNEQFF
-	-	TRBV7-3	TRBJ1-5	TGTGCCAGCAGCTTAAATTTTCCTTTCCAGCCCCAGCATTTT	CASSLNFPFQPQHF
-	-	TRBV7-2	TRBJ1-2	TGTGCCAGCAGATTGTCCAACCTAGGGGTGAACTATGGCTACACCTTC	CASRLSNLGVNYGYTF
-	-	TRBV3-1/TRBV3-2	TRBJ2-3	TGTGCCAGCAGCTTCCGGGACACAGATACGCAGTATTTT	CASSFRDTDTQYF
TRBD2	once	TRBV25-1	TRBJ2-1	TGTGCCAGCAGTGTGGGGGGGTTAAAGCAGTTCTTC	CASSVGGLKQFF
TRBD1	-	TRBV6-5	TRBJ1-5	TGTGCCAGCAGGGACAGGATTGGTCACCAGCATTTT	CASRDRIGHQHF
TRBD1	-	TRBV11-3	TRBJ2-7	TGTGCCAGCAGCTTTGAACAGGGGCATAACGAGCAGTACTTC	CASSFEQGHNEQYF
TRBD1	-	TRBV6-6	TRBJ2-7	TGTGCCAGCAGGACGACAGGGGGTGGTTACGAGCAGTACTTC	CASRTTGGGYEQYF
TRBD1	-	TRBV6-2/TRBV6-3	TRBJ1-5	TGTGCCAGCAGTTACTTTACAGGGGGCCAGCCCCAGCATTTT	CASSYFTGGQPQHF
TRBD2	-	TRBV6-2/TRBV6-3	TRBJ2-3	TGTGCCAGCAGTTACGGACTAGCGGACACAGATACGCAGTATTTT	CASSYGLADTDTQYF
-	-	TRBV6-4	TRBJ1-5	TGTGCCATCACCCAGGGTCATAAGGGTCAGCCCCAGCATTTT	CAITQGHKGQPQHF
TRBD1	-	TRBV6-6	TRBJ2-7	TGTGCCAGCAGGTTCGACAGGGGGCGTCCCTACGAGCAGTACTTC	CASRFDRGRPYEQYF
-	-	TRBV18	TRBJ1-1	TGTGCCAGCTCACCGGCCCGGACAGTGCTCACTGAAGCTTTCTTT	CASSPARTVLTEAFF
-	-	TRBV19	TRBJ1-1	TGTGCCAGTAGACCGACAGTGGGGAGGACTGAAGCTTTCTTT	CASRPTVGRTEAFF
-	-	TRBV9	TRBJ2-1	TGTGCCAGCAGCTCCACCCACTTCCCCAGCGCACAGGGCAATGAGCAGTTCTTC	CASSSTHFPSAQGNEQFF
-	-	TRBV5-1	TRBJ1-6	TGCGCCAGCAGGGAGGACAGCTCCTATAATTCACCCCTCCACTTT	CASREDSSYNSPLHF
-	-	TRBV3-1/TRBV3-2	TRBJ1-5	TGTGCCAGCAGCCCATACAGGGGCAATCAGCCCCAGCATTTT	CASSPYRGNQPQHF
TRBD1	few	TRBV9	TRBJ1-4	TGTGCCAGCAGCGTAGGCGGGGACAGGGCTAATGAAAAACTGTTTTTT	CASSVGGDRANEKLFF
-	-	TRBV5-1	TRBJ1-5	TGCGCCAGCAGCCCACAGGGCCTCAATCAGCCCCAGCATTTT	CASSPQGLNQPQHF
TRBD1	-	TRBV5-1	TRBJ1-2	TGCGCCAGCAGGCCCGGGACAGGGTACTATGGCTACACCTTC	CASRPGTGYYGYTF
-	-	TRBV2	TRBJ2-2	TGTGCCAGCAGTGAACGAGGCACCGGGGAGCTGTTTTTT	CASSERGTGELFF
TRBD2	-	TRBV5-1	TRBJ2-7	TGCGCCAGCAGCTTTGGTGGCGGGGGGGGGTACGAGCAGTACTTC	CASSFGGGGGYEQYF
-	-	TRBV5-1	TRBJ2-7	TGCGCCAGCAGTTCTGGTTCCTACGGGCAGTACTTC	CASSSGSYGQYF
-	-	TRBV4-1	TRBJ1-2	TGCGCCAGCAGCGGCGAGGACAGAACGATCTATGGCTACACCTTC	CASSGEDRTIYGYTF
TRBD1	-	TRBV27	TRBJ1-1	TGTGCCAGCAGTCCACCAGGGGGTAGGTGGTCCGAAGCTTTCTTT	CASSPPGGRWSEAFF
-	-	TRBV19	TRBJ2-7	TGTGCCAGTAGTATCGGCGGCAGCTCCTACGAGCAGTACTTC	CASSIGGSSYEQYF
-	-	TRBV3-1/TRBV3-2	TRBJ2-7	TGTGCCAGCAGCCGGGCAGACGAGCAGTACTTC	CASSRADEQYF
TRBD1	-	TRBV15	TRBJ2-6	TGTGCCACCACCCGGACAGGGGGGGCCAACGTCCTGACTTTC	CATTRTGGANVLTF
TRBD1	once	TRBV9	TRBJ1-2	TGTGCCAGCAGCGTAGTAACAGGGGGCTATGGCTACACCTTC	CASSVVTGGYGYTF
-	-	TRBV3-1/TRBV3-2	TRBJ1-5	TGTGCCAGCAGCCCCACAGGGAACAATCAGCCCCAGCATTTT	CASSPTGNNQPQHF
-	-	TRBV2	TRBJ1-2	TGTGCCAGCAGTGGATCGGTCGCGGGTGGCTACACCTTC	CASSGSVAGGYTF